The next 3 T cell receptor beta chains were all read from a single sample in a study of blood T cell repertoires in COVID-19. Clones were read by immunoSEQ multiplex PCR, and TCRdb kept only the in-frame ones, dropping some. The sample lists over 150,000 clones, approximately 78% occurring once. Sequences were obtained from PBMCs or T cells enriched from blood (not recorded which). The receptors shown here come from a woman aged 45-65 years who had recovered from COVID-19.

V usage is TRBV14 and J usage is TRBJ1-2; D gene uncertain. Per the germline V gene, CDR1 is SGHDN and CDR2 is FVKESK. The V and J ends lost 4 bases and 5 bases respectively, with 8 bases between them. The CDR3 extends over 12 amino acids. DNA of the CDR3: TGTGCCAGCAGCCCGTCCCCGTATGGCTACACCTTC. It yields the protein CASSPSPYGYTF.

This clone appeared once. The rearrangement joins TRBV2 to TRBJ1-4; a possible D gene is TRBD1 (5 bases). Germline V CDR1 and CDR2: SNHLY, FYNNEI. This CDR3 is built from 14 residues. V dropped 3 bases and J dropped 10 bases, with 15 bases sitting between them. The CDR3 nucleotides read TGTGCCAGCAGTGATGGGGCTTCGGGAGGAAAACTGTTTTTT. This translates into CASSDGASGGKLFF.

This chain links TRBV19 with TRBJ1-2, with TRBD1 as a possible D gene (5 bases). The germline gives CDR1 LNHDA, CDR2 SQIVND (reference sequence). The CDR3 spans 14 residues. V dropped 7 bases and J dropped 0 bases, with 12 bases sitting between them. The CDR3: CASNSGKTNYGYTF. CDR3 bases: TGTGCCAGTAATTCAGGGAAGACTAACTATGGCTACACCTTC.